Reported below is one T cell receptor beta chain. This sample is part of a study of regulatory T cells in long-lasting Graves disease. Described time point: persistent/refractory GD, antithyroid drugs over 5 years with positive TRAb. Extracted RNA from PBMCs served as the source of the TCR library. EDTA tubes held roughly 10 milliliters of peripheral blood from each patient. With iRepertoire HTBI primers and Arm-PCR of CDR3 regions, TCR beta libraries were built. TCRdb ran MiXCR on the multiplex PCR reads and lists one entry per CDR3 protein. The sample includes some 430,000 distinct CDR3 sequences, 20% to 25% of them seen just once. The source material was peripheral blood mononuclear cells (PBMCs), sampled when the disease was refractory, from a patient treated with antithyroid drugs. The receptor's source is a female donor with Graves disease.

The CDR3: CAIRGRTPDSYEQYF. For the CDR3, the DNA is TGTGCCATCAGAGGGCGGACCCCCGACTCCTACGAGCAGTACTTC. The rearrangement links TRBV10-3 to TRBJ2-7; D call uncertain. Germline V gives CDR1 ENHRY, CDR2 SYGVKD. The CDR3 loop spans 15 amino acids. V shed 6 bases and J shed 0 bases, with 15 bases lying between them.